This TCR beta chain was captured in a study of shared clonotypes between healthy human individuals. The CD4+ fraction was divided into a CD45RA+ naive subset and a CD45RA-negative memory subset. For this clone: Its antigen is not identified.

Findings of the study overall: Only a few donors were included, so the genetic and exposure-history diversity represented was limited. Expectations were that clonotype sharing among donors would be affected by sequencing depth.

How the authors handled the data: Junction-only immunoSEQ data arrived without quality scores, meaning filtering differed. Profiled with immunoSEQ multiplex PCR; TCRdb holds only in-frame clones, not every one. V, J and clone size are those of that table, while D and trimming were read from the DNA. Among approximately 980,000 clones listed, over 60% were seen once. Germline CDR1 reads KGHSH; CDR2 reads LQKENI. This CDR3 spans 15 amino acids. The V end was cut by 9 bases, the J end by 0 bases, with 15 bases between. Sequencing was performed on memory CD4+ T cells sorted from blood. Subset indicated: CD45RA-negative fraction. This clonotype was sampled from a man between 18 and 35 years old in good health. The chain links TRBV18 to TRBJ1-3; D is undetermined. CDR3 sequence: CASSVSAASGNTIYF. The CDR3 DNA is TGTGCCAGTTCCGTAAGCGCCGCCTCTGGAAACACCATATATTTT.